Listed below are T cell receptor beta chains from one sample, sequenced in a study of blood T cell repertoires in COVID-19. The repertoire was sequenced with immunoSEQ multiplex PCR; TCRdb's copy has only in-frame clones and lacks some. Counted here are some 200,000 clones, 86% occurring once; the ten biggest clones make up about 4%. Sequenced input: PBMCs or T cells enriched from blood (not recorded which). These receptors were collected from a woman between 35 and 50 years old with acute COVID-19. Both conserved end residues are part of each CDR3. Fields, in order: J gene, clone size, CDR3 length, D gene, V gene, CDR3 DNA, CDR3 protein. D genes are given only for firm matches. Clone size is shown for a subset of rows, as once, few, many or a class of expanded clone.

>TRBJ1-3|once|18|TRBD1|TRBV5-5
TGTGCCAGCAGCTTGGTTTTTCCAGGGGGCTCCTCTGGAAACACCATATATTTT
CASSLVFPGGSSGNTIYF
>TRBJ1-1|-|16|TRBD1|TRBV11-2
TGTGCCAGCAGCTACGAATCGACAGGGTATGGGAATGAAGCTTTCTTT
CASSYESTGYGNEAFF
>TRBJ2-3|-|15|-|TRBV5-1
TGCGCCAGCAGCCTCCCCGGAGGTAGTTCAGATACGCAGTATTTT
CASSLPGGSSDTQYF
>TRBJ2-4|-|16|TRBD1|TRBV27
TGTGCCAGCAGTCTCAGGGGACAGGGAGCCAAAAACATTCAGTACTTC
CASSLRGQGAKNIQYF
>TRBJ2-5|-|15|-|TRBV7-9
TGTGCCAGCAGCCTTAGTGACAGCGCCCAAGAGACCCAGTACTTC
CASSLSDSAQETQYF
>TRBJ2-5|-|16|TRBD2|TRBV7-8
TGTGCCAGCAGCATTACGACTAGCGGGGGAAGGGAGACCCAGTACTTC
CASSITTSGGRETQYF
>TRBJ2-1|-|16|TRBD2|TRBV11-2
TGTGCCAGCAGCTCACGACTAGCGGGGGACTACAATGAGCAGTTCTTC
CASSSRLAGDYNEQFF
>TRBJ2-2|-|15|-|TRBV29-1
TGCAGCGTTGATCGGGGGACCGCGAACACCGGGGAGCTGTTTTTT
CSVDRGTANTGELFF
>TRBJ1-4|-|16|-|TRBV18
TGTGCCAGCTCGCGAAGTCAGGGTTTGGCTAATGAAAAACTGTTTTTT
CASSRSQGLANEKLFF
>TRBJ1-5|-|14|-|TRBV28
TGTGCCAGCAACTCGGGAGGTAGCAATCAGCCCCAGCATTTT
CASNSGGSNQPQHF